This T cell receptor beta chain comes out of a study of T cell repertoires in cytomegalovirus infection. Note on this clonotype: Its target is not known.

Study outcomes and limitations: The study found HLA-C-restricted CMV-specific TCR beta clonotypes dominating the ex vivo response.

TCRdb reprocessed the reads via MiXCR and lists one record per CDR3 protein. The sample includes hundreds of thousands of distinct CDR3 sequences, less than 40% of them seen just once. What was sequenced was PBMCs. This sequence originates from a human donor in good health (CMV status not recorded). Some clones in this sample may be carry-over from other donors' samples.

CDR3 DNA: TGTGCCAGCAGTCCCTGGGACAGCGATATTCCCTACGAGCAGTACTTC. This encodes CASSPWDSDIPYEQYF. V gene TRBV6-5 combines with J gene TRBJ2-7, with 7 bases that match TRBD1. The J segment lost 2 bases and the V segment lost 5 bases, leaving 12 bases of the junction unmatched. The CDR3 is 16 residues long. Germline CDR1 and CDR2: MNHEY and SVGAGI.